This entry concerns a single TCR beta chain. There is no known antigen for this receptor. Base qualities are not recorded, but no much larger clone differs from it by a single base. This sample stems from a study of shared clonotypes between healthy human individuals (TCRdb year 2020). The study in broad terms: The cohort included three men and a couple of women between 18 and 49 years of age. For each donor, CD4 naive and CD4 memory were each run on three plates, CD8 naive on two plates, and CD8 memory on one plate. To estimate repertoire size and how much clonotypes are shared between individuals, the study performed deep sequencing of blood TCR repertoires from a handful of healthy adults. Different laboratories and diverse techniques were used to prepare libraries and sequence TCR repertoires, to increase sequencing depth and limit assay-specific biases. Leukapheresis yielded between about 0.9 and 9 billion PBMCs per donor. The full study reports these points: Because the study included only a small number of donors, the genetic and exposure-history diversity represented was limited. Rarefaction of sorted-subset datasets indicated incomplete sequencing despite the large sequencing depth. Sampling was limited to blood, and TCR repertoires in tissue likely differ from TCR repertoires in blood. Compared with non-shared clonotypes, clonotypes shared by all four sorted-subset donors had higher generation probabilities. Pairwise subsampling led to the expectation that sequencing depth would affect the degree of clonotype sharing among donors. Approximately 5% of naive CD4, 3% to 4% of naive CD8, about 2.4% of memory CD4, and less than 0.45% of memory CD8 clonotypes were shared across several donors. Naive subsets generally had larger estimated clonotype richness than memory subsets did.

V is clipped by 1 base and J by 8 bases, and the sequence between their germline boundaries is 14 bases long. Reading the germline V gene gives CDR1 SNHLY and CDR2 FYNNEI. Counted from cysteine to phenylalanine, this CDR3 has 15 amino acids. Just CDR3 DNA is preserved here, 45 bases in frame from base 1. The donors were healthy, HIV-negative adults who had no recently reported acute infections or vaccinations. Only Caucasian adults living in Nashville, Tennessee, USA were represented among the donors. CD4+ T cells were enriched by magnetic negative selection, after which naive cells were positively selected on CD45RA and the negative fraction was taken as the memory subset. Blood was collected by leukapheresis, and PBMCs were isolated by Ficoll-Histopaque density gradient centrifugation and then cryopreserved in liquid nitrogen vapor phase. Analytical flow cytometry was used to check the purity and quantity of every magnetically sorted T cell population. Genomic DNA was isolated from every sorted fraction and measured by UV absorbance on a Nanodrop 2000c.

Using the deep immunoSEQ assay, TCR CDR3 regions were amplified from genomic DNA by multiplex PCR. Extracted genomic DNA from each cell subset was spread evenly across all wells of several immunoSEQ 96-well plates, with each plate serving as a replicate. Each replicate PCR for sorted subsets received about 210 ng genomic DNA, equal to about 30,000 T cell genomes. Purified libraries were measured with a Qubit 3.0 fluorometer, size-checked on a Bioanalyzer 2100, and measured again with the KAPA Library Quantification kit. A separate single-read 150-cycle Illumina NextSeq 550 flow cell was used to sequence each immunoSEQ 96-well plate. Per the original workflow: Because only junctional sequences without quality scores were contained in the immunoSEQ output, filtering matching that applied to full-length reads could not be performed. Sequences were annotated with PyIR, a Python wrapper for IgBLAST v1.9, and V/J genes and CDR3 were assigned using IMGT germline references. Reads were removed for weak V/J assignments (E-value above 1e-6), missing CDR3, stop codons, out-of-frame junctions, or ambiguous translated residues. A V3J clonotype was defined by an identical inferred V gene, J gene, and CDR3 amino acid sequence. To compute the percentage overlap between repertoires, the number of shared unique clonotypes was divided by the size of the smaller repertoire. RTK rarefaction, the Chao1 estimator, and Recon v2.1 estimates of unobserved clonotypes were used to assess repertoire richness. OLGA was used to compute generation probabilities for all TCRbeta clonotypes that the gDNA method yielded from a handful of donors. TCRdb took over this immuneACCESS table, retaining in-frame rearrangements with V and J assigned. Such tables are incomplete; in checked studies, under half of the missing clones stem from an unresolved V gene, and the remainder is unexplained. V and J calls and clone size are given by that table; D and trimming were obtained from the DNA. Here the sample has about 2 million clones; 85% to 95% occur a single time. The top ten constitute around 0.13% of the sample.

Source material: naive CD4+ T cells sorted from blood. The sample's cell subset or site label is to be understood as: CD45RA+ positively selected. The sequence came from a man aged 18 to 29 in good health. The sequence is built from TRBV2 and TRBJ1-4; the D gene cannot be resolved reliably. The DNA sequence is TGTGCCAGCAGTGAAGATCTGGGAGGTGGGGAAAAACTGTTTTTT. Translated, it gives CASSEDLGGGEKLFF.